Each of the 30 T cell receptor beta chains below was sequenced from the same sample in a study of shared clonotypes between healthy human individuals. Sequencing used immunoSEQ multiplex PCR; TCRdb keeps in-frame clones, though not all of them. In the table there are some 1.5 million clones, around 97% of which are singletons. Material: naive CD4+ T cells sorted from blood. The subset denotes: CD45RA+ positively selected. These receptors were taken from a man aged 25 to 45 in good health.

This clone has only one observation. The genes are TRBV5-1 and TRBJ2-1; 15 bases match TRBD2. CDR3 length equals 18 residues. Losses at the gene ends were 4 bases for V and 0 bases for J; bases not matched to a gene: 5. Germline assignment: CDR1 SGHRS and CDR2 YFSETQ. The CDR3 nucleotides read TGCGCCAGCAGCCCCGGGACTAGCGGGAGGCACTCCTACAATGAGCAGTTCTTC. Translating gives CASSPGTSGRHSYNEQFF.

The chain joins TRBV29-1 to TRBJ1-4; 7 bases line up with TRBD1. V lost 2 bases, J lost 14 bases, and 5 bases stayed unmatched. Germline CDR1 and CDR2: SQVTM and ANQGSEA. The CDR3 is made up of 11 amino acids. The CDR3 DNA follows: TGCAGCGTTGAAAGCCGGGACAGTCTGTTTTTT. The encoded protein is CSVESRDSLFF.

The chain carries TRBV28 and TRBJ2-3; D unclear. Germline V gives CDR1 MDHEN, CDR2 SYDVKM. The CDR3 is 15 residues long. V was cut by 5 bases and J by 2 bases, with 14 bases left in between. CDR3 protein: CASSQAVGLTDTQYF. In DNA form, the CDR3 reads TGTGCCAGCAGTCAGGCGGTGGGCCTCACAGATACGCAGTATTTT.

The rearrangement uses TRBV6-5 and TRBJ2-7; D unclear. CDR3 length: 13 residues. Looked up from germline, CDR1 is MNHEY and CDR2 is SVGAGI. Between the trimmed V and J ends, which lost 8 bases and 3 bases, there was a span of 14 bases. The CDR3 sequence: CASSPPARYEQYF. The CDR3 bases are TGTGCCAGCTCTCCGCCCGCCCGCTACGAGCAGTACTTC.

V is TRBV5-4 and J is TRBJ2-3; D is undetermined. The germline V and J ends were trimmed by 6 bases and 0 bases, with 11 bases remaining between them. This CDR3 has 14 residues. The V gene's germline CDR1 is SGHNT and CDR2 YYREEE (reference sequence). The CDR3 loop reads CASKDRSSTDTQYF. In DNA, the CDR3 is TGTGCCAGCAAAGACCGCTCTAGCACAGATACGCAGTATTTT.

This chain connects TRBV27 to TRBJ2-2; the match to TRBD2 covers 11 bases. Germline CDR1 and CDR2: MNHEY and SMNVEV (reference sequence). The CDR3 is made up of 17 amino acids. With 7 bases clipped from V and 0 bases from J, the junction kept 7 bases outside the gene matches. CDR3 residues: CASKLRLAGTNTGELFF. In nucleotides, the CDR3 is TGTGCCAGCAAGTTAAGACTAGCGGGAACGAACACCGGGGAGCTGTTTTTT.

V gene TRBV18 combines with J gene TRBJ1-4; D call uncertain. V shed 6 bases and J shed 5 bases, with 13 bases lying between them. The CDR3 spans 14 residues. The germline V gene encodes CDR1 KGHSH and CDR2 LQKENI. The CDR3 DNA reads as TGTGCCAGCTCGCCCATCCTGGGAAATGAAAAACTGTTTTTT. Translation gives CASSPILGNEKLFF. Full variable domain (outside the CDR3, taken from reference TRBV18 and TRBJ1-4): NAGVMQNPRHLVRRRGQEARLRCSPMKGHSHVYWYRQLPEEGLKFMVYLQKENIIDESGMPKERFSAEFPKEGPSILRIQQVVRGDSAAYFCASSPILGNEKLFFGSGTQLSVL.

J is TRBJ2-5 and V is TRBV18, with D unresolved. V gave up 1 base and J gave up 2 bases, with 14 bases separating them. The CDR3 length is 16 residues. Germline CDR1 reads KGHSH; CDR2 reads LQKENI. CDR3 region: CASSPRIAQKQETQYF. The CDR3 DNA sequence: TGTGCCAGCTCACCACGCATTGCCCAAAAACAAGAGACCCAGTACTTC.

This clone showed up just once. The sample has other DNA sequences that encode this CDR3 too. CDR3 protein: CASSLEGLGETQYF. CDR3 nucleotide sequence: TGCGCCAGCAGCTTGGAAGGGTTAGGGGAGACCCAGTACTTC. The chain employs TRBV5-1 and TRBJ2-5; D gene uncertain. V was shortened by 0 bases and J by 5 bases, with 11 bases between the two germline ends. Germline loops: CDR1 SGHRS, CDR2 YFSETQ. The CDR3 contains 14 residues.

This chain connects TRBV5-1 to TRBJ2-1; a possible D gene is TRBD2 (5 bases). Trimming stripped 5 bases from V and 4 bases from J, with 13 bases between. The germline V gene has CDR1 SGHRS and CDR2 YFSETQ. The CDR3 sequence is 14 residues long. CDR3 DNA sequence: TGCGCCAGCAGAGTAGAGGGCCCTTACAATGAGCAGTTCTTC. It yields the protein CASRVEGPYNEQFF.

This rearrangement joins TRBV9 to TRBJ2-7; D perhaps matches TRBD1 (5 bases). The CDR3 has 14 amino acids. Germline V CDR1 and CDR2: SGDLS, YYNGEE. With 7 bases removed from V and 0 bases from J, the gap between germline ends came to 14 bases. CDR3 nucleotides: TGTGCCAGCTCCGTGGGGCTCCCCTCCTACGAGCAGTACTTC. This codes for CASSVGLPSYEQYF.

CDR3 residues: CASSQWTGSIGHEQFF. CDR3 DNA sequence: TGTGCCAGCAGCCAATGGACGGGATCCATTGGGCATGAGCAGTTCTTC. The chain recombines TRBV16 with TRBJ2-1; a weak D match, TRBD2 (5 bases). This CDR3 contains 16 residues. Germline CDR1 reads KGHSY; CDR2 reads FQNENV. V gave up 1 base and J gave up 8 bases, with 18 bases separating them.

The chain is built from TRBV13 and TRBJ2-7; D remains unclear. The CDR3 is 12 amino acids. The V gene's germline CDR1 is PRHDT and CDR2 FYEKMQ (reference sequence). V lost 5 bases to trimming and J lost 9 bases, with 14 bases between them. The CDR3 sequence: CASSTARVRQYF. DNA of the CDR3: TGTGCCAGCAGCACAGCAAGAGTCAGGCAGTACTTC.

V is TRBV21-1 and J is TRBJ2-1. TRBV21-1 is shown as a pseudogene. The CDR3 length is 17 residues. DNA for the CDR3: TGTGCCAGCAGCAAAGCCCGAGACGTCAGCAATTACAATGAGCAGTTCTTC. This gives the protein CASSKARDVSNYNEQFF.

The chain employs TRBV15 and TRBJ2-1; TRBD2 aligns across 12 bases. The CDR3 consists of 17 residues. V was clipped by 3 bases and J by 6 bases; unmatched bases: 9. The V gene's germline CDR1 is LNHNV and CDR2 YYDKDF (reference sequence). The CDR3 region is CATSSQRTSGTGNEQFF. The CDR3 DNA sequence: TGTGCCACCAGCAGCCAAAGGACTAGCGGGACGGGCAATGAGCAGTTCTTC. The full variable domain, completed using reference TRBV15 and TRBJ2-1, is DAMVIQNPRYQVTQFGKPVTLSCSQTLNHNVMYWYQQKSSQAPKLLFHYYDKDFNNEADTPDNFQSRRPNTSFCFLDIRSPGLGDTAMYLCATSSQRTSGTGNEQFFGPGTRLTVL.

CDR3: CASSVVPRDRGRETQYF. Here the CDR3 DNA reads TGTGCCAGCAGCGTAGTTCCCCGGGACAGGGGGCGAGAGACCCAGTACTTC. The chain has TRBV9 and TRBJ2-5; 12 bases map to TRBD1. The CDR3 runs to 17 residues. J was trimmed by 4 bases and V by 0 bases; bases with no gene match: 7. CDR1 is SGDLS, CDR2 YYNGEE, per germline.

The chain couples TRBV5-1 to TRBJ2-3; possible D gene TRBD2, 6 bases. CDR3 length: 14 residues. Germline loops: CDR1 SGHRS, CDR2 YFSETQ. Trimming took 1 base from V and 4 from J, leaving 10 bases between them. The CDR3 spells CASSLTRGADTQYF. In nucleotides, the CDR3 is TGCGCCAGCAGCTTGACGCGCGGGGCAGATACGCAGTATTTT. The variable domain in full, completed from reference TRBV5-1 and TRBJ2-3, reads KAGVTQTPRYLIKTRGQQVTLSCSPISGHRSVSWYQQTPGQGLQFLFEYFSETQRNKGNFPGRFSGRQFSNSRSEMNVSTLELGDSALYLCASSLTRGADTQYFGPGTRLTVL.

This clone was recorded a few times. The chain employs TRBV2 and TRBJ1-5; no reliable D call. V lost 0 bases and J lost 0, with 12 bases in between. This CDR3 spans 17 amino acids. Germline CDR1 and CDR2: SNHLY and FYNNEI. CDR3 in DNA: TGTGCCAGCAGTGAAGCGCGGAACGTATTTAGCAATCAGCCCCAGCATTTT. This codes for CASSEARNVFSNQPQHF.

This chain connects TRBV11-2 to TRBJ2-7; the D gene could be TRBD1 or TRBD2 (6 bases each). The V gene's germline CDR1 is SGHAT and CDR2 FQNNGV. This CDR3 is 14 amino acids long. V lost 11 bases and J lost 0, with 17 bases in between. This CDR3 is CASRWGASSYEQYF. The CDR3 DNA reads TGTGCCTCGCGATGGGGGGCCAGCTCCTACGAGCAGTACTTC.

The chain carries TRBV19 and TRBJ1-2; D might be TRBD1 (6 bases). CDR3 length: 15 residues. V lost 3 bases to trimming and J lost 2 bases, with 13 bases between them. CDR1 LNHDA and CDR2 SQIVND come from the germline V gene (reference sequence). The CDR3 nucleotides are TGTGCCAGTAGTATTGGGGGCAGGCCGAACTATGGCTACACCTTC. Protein: CASSIGGRPNYGYTF.

The CDR3 DNA follows: TGTGCCAGCAGCTCATACCCCGTGGGCGGGAAAGCCAACGACGAGCAGTACTTC. Residues: CASSSYPVGGKANDEQYF. The rearrangement uses TRBV11-2 and TRBJ2-7, with D tentatively TRBD2 (6 bases). The germline CDR1 and CDR2 sequences are SGHAT and FQNNGV. Trimming removed 4 bases at V and 5 bases at J, with 27 bases between. CDR3 size: 18 residues. The variable domain in full, with the rest retrieved from reference TRBV11-2 and TRBJ2-7, is EAGVAQSPRYKIIEKRQSVAFWCNPISGHATLYWYQQILGQGPKLLIQFQNNGVVDDSQLPKDRFSAERLKGVDSTLKIQPAKLEDSAVYLCASSSYPVGGKANDEQYFGPGTRLTVT.

V is TRBV6-1 and J is TRBJ1-5; 11 bases are shared with TRBD1. V lost 10 bases to trimming and J lost 5 bases; unmatched junction nucleotides: 10. The CDR3 loop spans 15 amino acids. CDR1 and CDR2 (germline): MNHNS, SASEGT. CDR3 coding DNA: TGTGCCACCACTTCCGGGACAGGGGGTTATCAGCCCCAGCATTTT. Translating it yields CATTSGTGGYQPQHF.

This clone was picked up a small number of times. The chain employs TRBV29-1 and TRBJ1-2; 8 positions match TRBD1. Looked up from germline, CDR1 is SQVTM and CDR2 is ANQGSEA. The trim removed 5 bases at V and 8 bases at J, leaving 10 bases unmatched. The CDR3 sequence is 13 residues long. CDR3 bases: TGCAGCGTTCTATGGACAGGGTTCTTGGGCTACACCTTC. Translation: CSVLWTGFLGYTF.

The V and J genes are TRBV25-1 and TRBJ2-2, with a tentative D call TRBD1 (5 bases). Germline CDR1 reads MGHDK; CDR2 reads SYGVNS. This CDR3 contains 13 residues. Trimming took 6 bases from V and 2 from J, leaving 7 bases between them. The CDR3 reads CASRTVNTGELFF. The CDR3 nucleotides read TGTGCCAGCAGGACAGTAAACACCGGGGAGCTGTTTTTT. The whole variable domain, filled in from reference TRBV25-1 and TRBJ2-2, reads EADIYQTPRYLVIGTGKKITLECSQTMGHDKMYWYQQDPGMELHLIHYSYGVNSTEKGDLSSESTVSRIRTEHFPLTLESARPSHTSQYLCASRTVNTGELFFGEGSRLTVL.

This sequence joins TRBV28 and TRBJ1-5, with D maybe TRBD1 (5 bases). The CDR3 totals 15 residues. V gave up 5 bases and J gave up 7 bases, with 18 bases separating them. Germline CDR1 MDHEN, CDR2 SYDVKM. The CDR3 coding sequence is TGTGCCAGCAGTCTCTCGGCAGGGTCGATGCAGCCCCAGCATTTT. Its protein is CASSLSAGSMQPQHF.

This clone was seen just once. The chain is built from TRBV5-1 and TRBJ2-3; tentative D call: TRBD2 (6 bases). The CDR3 extends over 13 amino acids. The ends were cut back, 6 bases at V and 4 bases at J, with 12 bases in the middle. Germline loops: CDR1 SGHRS, CDR2 YFSETQ. Here the CDR3 reads CASNWRASDTQYF. CDR3 sequence (DNA): TGCGCCAGCAATTGGAGGGCCTCAGATACGCAGTATTTT. The whole variable domain, remainder taken from reference TRBV5-1 and TRBJ2-3, is KAGVTQTPRYLIKTRGQQVTLSCSPISGHRSVSWYQQTPGQGLQFLFEYFSETQRNKGNFPGRFSGRQFSNSRSEMNVSTLELGDSALYLCASNWRASDTQYFGPGTRLTVL.

This chain connects TRBV29-1 to TRBJ2-3, with a possible D match to TRBD2 (5 bases). The V and J ends lost 0 bases and 11 bases respectively, with 12 bases between them. CDR1 and CDR2 from the germline V gene are SQVTM and ANQGSEA. The CDR3 runs to 12 residues. CDR3 sequence reads: CSVEDRASQQYF. In nucleotides, the CDR3 is TGCAGCGTTGAAGATCGAGCTAGCCAGCAGTATTTT.

The chain couples TRBV25-1 to TRBJ2-2; the match to TRBD1 covers 8 bases. J lost 3 bases, V lost 0 bases, and 6 bases had no gene match. This CDR3 has 17 residues. Germline CDR1 reads MGHDK; CDR2 reads SYGVNS. CDR3 coding DNA: TGTGCCAGCAGTGAATATGAGTCACAGGGGGACACCGGGGAGCTGTTTTTT. Translation gives CASSEYESQGDTGELFF.

As to this clone: Other DNA sequences in the sample encode the same CDR3. This rearrangement joins TRBV27 to TRBJ2-1, with 10 bases matching TRBD2. The V gene end was trimmed by 6 bases and the J gene end by 4 bases; junction bases not matched to a gene: 6. Germline V gene sequence: CDR1 MNHEY, CDR2 SMNVEV (reference sequence). The CDR3 length is 15 residues. The CDR3 nucleotides are TGTGCCAGCAGCTCCCTAGCGGGAGTATACAATGAGCAGTTCTTC. Encoded protein: CASSSLAGVYNEQFF.

The chain employs TRBV2 and TRBJ2-1, with no clear D. Per the germline V gene, CDR1 is SNHLY and CDR2 is FYNNEI. The CDR3 consists of 14 residues. Trimming cost V 8 bases and J 0 bases, with 11 bases left between them. The DNA for the CDR3 is TGTGCCAGCCACCTCAGAAGCTCCTACAATGAGCAGTTCTTC. As protein: CASHLRSSYNEQFF. Together with reference TRBV2 and TRBJ2-1, the CDR3 gives the full variable domain: EPEVTQTPSHQVTQMGQEVILRCVPISNHLYFYWYRQILGQKVEFLVSFYNNEISEKSEIFDDQFSVERPDGSNFTLKIRSTKLEDSAMYFCASHLRSSYNEQFFGPGTRLTVL.